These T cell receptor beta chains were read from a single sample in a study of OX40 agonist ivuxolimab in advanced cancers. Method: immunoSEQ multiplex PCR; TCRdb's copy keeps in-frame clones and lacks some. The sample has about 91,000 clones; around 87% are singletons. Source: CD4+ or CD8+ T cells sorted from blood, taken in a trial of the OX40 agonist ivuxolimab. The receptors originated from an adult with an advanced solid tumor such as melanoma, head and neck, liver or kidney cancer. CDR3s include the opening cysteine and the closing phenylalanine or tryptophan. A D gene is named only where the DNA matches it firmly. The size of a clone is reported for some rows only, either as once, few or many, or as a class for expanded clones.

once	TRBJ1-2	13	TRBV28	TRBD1	TGTGCCAGCAGTACGACAGGGTTCTATGGCTACACCTTC	CASSTTGFYGYTF
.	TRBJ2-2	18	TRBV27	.	TGTGCCAGCAGTTTATCCCGTGGGGCAGGGCCCAACACCGGGGAGCTGTTTTTT	CASSLSRGAGPNTGELFF
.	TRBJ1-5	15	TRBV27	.	TGTGCCAGCAGTTTAGGGGGATGGGGAAATCAGCCCCAGCATTTT	CASSLGGWGNQPQHF
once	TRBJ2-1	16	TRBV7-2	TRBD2	TGTGCCAGCAGCTTAGTGGCGGGAGGGCCATGGAATGAGCAGTTCTTC	CASSLVAGGPWNEQFF
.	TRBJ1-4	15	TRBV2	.	TGTGCCAGCAGTTTGCTCAGGGTATCTAATGAAAAACTGTTTTTT	CASSLLRVSNEKLFF
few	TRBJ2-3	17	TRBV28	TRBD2	TGTGCCAGCAGTTTATCGGCTAGCGGAGTGGTAGGGGATACGCAGTATTTT	CASSLSASGVVGDTQYF
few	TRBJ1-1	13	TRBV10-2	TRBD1	TGCGCCAGCAGTGAACAGGGGGGAACTGAAGCTTTCTTT	CASSEQGGTEAFF
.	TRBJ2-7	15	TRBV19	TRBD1	TGTGCCAGTAGTTGGGACAGGGGGGAATCCTACGAGCAGTACTTC	CASSWDRGESYEQYF
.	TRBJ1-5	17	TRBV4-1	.	TGCGCCAGCAGCCAAGAGGTAACAGGGCATAGCAATCAGCCCCAGCATTTT	CASSQEVTGHSNQPQHF
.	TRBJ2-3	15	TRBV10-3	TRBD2	TGTGCCATCAGTGGCCAAGCGGGGAGCACAGATACGCAGTATTTT	CAISGQAGSTDTQYF
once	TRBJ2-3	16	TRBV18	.	TGTGCCAGCTCACCACGTCCGACAAGGGGCACAGATACGCAGTATTTT	CASSPRPTRGTDTQYF
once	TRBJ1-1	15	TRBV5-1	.	TGCGCCAGCAGCTTGGCTGGGGTTGGGAACACTGAAGCTTTCTTT	CASSLAGVGNTEAFF
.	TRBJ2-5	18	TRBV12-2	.	TGTGCAAGTCGCTTAGTAGTTCCCCCGGAAACCTCCGGAGGGACCCAGTACTTC	CASRLVVPPETSGGTQYF
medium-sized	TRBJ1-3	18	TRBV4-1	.	TGCGCCAGCAGCCAAGATTTACTCGGGGGGCAGGCTGGAAACACCATATATTTT	CASSQDLLGGQAGNTIYF
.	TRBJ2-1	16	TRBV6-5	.	TGTGCCAGCAGTTACTCCGGGGGGCTTGCCTACAATGAGCAGTTCTTC	CASSYSGGLAYNEQFF
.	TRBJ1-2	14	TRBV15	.	TGTGCCACCAGCAGAGGGACGGGGTATATGGGCTACACCTTC	CATSRGTGYMGYTF
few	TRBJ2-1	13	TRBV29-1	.	TGCAGCGTTTGTAGGACCCCCGGCGGGGAGCAGTTCTTC	CSVCRTPGGEQFF
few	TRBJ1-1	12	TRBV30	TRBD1	TGTGCCTGGACGACAGGGTACACTGAAGCTTTCTTT	CAWTTGYTEAFF
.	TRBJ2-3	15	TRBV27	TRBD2	TGTGCCAGCAGTTTAGGGGGGGTCAGCACAGATACGCAGTATTTT	CASSLGGVSTDTQYF
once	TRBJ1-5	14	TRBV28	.	TGTGCCAGCAGTTTATTAGGGGGGGATCAGCCCCAGCATTTT	CASSLLGGDQPQHF
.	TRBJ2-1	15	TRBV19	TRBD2	TGTGCCAGTAGTATATCGGGGGGGACCTACAATGAGCAGTTCTTC	CASSISGGTYNEQFF
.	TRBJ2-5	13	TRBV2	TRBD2	TGTGCCAGCAGTGAAGTTAGGGAGGGGACCCAGTACTTC	CASSEVREGTQYF
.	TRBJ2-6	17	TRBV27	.	TGTGCCAGCAGTTTAACGGGCCGGGGCTCTGGGGCCAACGTCCTGACTTTC	CASSLTGRGSGANVLTF
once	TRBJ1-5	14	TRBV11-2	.	TGTGCCAGCAGCTTTGGGGCAGGCAATCAGCCCCAGCATTTT	CASSFGAGNQPQHF
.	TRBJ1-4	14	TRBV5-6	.	TGTGCCAGCAGCCTGACAGATAACCGTGAAAAACTGTTTTTT	CASSLTDNREKLFF
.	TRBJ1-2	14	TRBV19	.	TGTGCCAGTAGTACGACAGGTGGGAACTATGGCTACACCTTC	CASSTTGGNYGYTF
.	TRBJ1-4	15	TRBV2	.	TGTGCCAGCGGCGACGGACAGTCCTATAATGAAAAACTGTTTTTT	CASGDGQSYNEKLFF
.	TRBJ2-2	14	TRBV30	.	TGTGCCTGGACTCTCTCTCGGAACACCGGGGAGCTGTTTTTT	CAWTLSRNTGELFF
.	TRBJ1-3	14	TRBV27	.	TGTGCCAGCAAACTGGCCGGCTCGGGAAACACCATATATTTT	CASKLAGSGNTIYF
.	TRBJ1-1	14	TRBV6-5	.	TGTGCCAGCAGGGAACAGGGACCGAACACTGAAGCTTTCTTT	CASREQGPNTEAFF
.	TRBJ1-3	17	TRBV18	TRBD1	TGTGCCAGCTCACCACTCCCGCAGGGGGCTGATGGAAACACCATATATTTT	CASSPLPQGADGNTIYF
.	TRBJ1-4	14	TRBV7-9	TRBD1	TGTGCCAGCAGCCCAGGGACAGTTAATGAAAAACTGTTTTTT	CASSPGTVNEKLFF
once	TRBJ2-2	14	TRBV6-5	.	TGTGCCAGCAGTGACGACGGGGCCACCGGGGAGCTGTTTTTT	CASSDDGATGELFF
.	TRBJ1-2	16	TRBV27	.	TGTGCCAGCAGTTACCCTGACTGGCTTGGGATCTATGGCTACACCTTC	CASSYPDWLGIYGYTF
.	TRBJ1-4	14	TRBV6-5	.	TGTGCCAGCAGAATGGGCCAAGGGAACGAAAAACTGTTTTTT	CASRMGQGNEKLFF